The clone carrying this TCR beta chain was seen a handful of times. The antigen is unknown. TCRdb re-analysed the RT-PCR reads in MiXCR, keeping a single row per CDR3 protein. The sample yields roughly 700,000 distinct CDR3 sequences, more than 11% seen once. The data originate from a study of response to subunit inactivated influenza vaccine. V lost 3 bases to trimming and J lost 5 bases; unmatched junction nucleotides: 7. CDR3 length: 14 amino acids. CDR1 and CDR2 (germline): SGHTA, FQGNSA. Notes on the study in general: Few additional T cells are recruited per seasonal influenza vaccination, authors suggested.

The TCR comes from a man aged 50-60 years who received an inactivated influenza vaccine. The rearrangement links TRBV7-2 to TRBJ2-7; 7 bases are shared with TRBD1. The starting material was PBMCs from blood, obtained 14 to 15 days before vaccination. In nucleotides, the CDR3 is TGTGCCAGCAGCTTTCCCGGGACAGCGGACGAGCAGTACTTC. Its translation is CASSFPGTADEQYF. The full variable domain, in which reference TRBV7-2 and TRBJ2-7 provide the parts outside the CDR3, is GAGVSQSPSNKVTEKGKDVELRCDPISGHTALYWYRQSLGQGLEFLIYFQGNSAPDKSGLPSDRFSAERTGGSVSTLTIQRTQQEDSAVYLCASSFPGTADEQYFGPGTRLTVT.